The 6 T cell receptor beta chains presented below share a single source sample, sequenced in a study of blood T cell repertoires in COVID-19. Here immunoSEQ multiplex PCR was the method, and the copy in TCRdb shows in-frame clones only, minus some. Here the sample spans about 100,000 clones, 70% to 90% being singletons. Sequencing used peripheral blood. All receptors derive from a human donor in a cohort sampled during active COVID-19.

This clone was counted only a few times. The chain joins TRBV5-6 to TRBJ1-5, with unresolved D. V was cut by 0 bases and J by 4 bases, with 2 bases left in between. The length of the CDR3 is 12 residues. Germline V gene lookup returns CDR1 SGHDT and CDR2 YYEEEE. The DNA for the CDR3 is TGTGCCAGCAGCTTGGTAAATCAGCCCCAGCATTTT. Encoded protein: CASSLVNQPQHF.

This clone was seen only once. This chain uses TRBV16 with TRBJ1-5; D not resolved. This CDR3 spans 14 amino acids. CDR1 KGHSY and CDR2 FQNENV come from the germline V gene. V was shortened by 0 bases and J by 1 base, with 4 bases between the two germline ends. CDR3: CASSQSGSNQPQHF. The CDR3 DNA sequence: TGTGCCAGCAGCCAATCGGGCAGCAATCAGCCCCAGCATTTT.

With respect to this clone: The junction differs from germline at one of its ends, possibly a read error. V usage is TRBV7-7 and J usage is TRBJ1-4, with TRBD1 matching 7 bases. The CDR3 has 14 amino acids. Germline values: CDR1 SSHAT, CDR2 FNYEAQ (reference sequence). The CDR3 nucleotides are TGTGCTAGCAGCTCGACAGGGAGTAATGAAAAACTGTTTTTT. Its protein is CASSSTGSNEKLFF.

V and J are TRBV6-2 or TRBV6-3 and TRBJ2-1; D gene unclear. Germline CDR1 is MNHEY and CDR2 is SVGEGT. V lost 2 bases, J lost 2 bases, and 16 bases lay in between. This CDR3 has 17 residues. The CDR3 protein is CASSYRITAQTYNEQFF. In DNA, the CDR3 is TGTGCCAGCAGTTACCGTATAACAGCCCAAACCTACAATGAGCAGTTCTTC.

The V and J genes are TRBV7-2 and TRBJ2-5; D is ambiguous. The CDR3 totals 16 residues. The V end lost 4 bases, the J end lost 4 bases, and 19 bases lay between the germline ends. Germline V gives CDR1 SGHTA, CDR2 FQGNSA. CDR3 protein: CASSSVSLRSGETQYF. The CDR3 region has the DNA TGTGCCAGCAGCTCAGTCAGTTTGAGGTCGGGAGAGACCCAGTACTTC.

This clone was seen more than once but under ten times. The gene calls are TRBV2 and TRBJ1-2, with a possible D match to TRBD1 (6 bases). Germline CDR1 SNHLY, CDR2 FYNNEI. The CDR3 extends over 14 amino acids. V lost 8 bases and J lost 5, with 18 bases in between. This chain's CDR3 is CASLQGQNYYGYTF. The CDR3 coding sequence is TGTGCCAGCTTGCAGGGGCAAAACTATTATGGCTACACCTTC.